The sequence of this T cell receptor beta chain was determined in a study of shared clonotypes between healthy human individuals (TCRdb year 2020). Regarding the research as a whole: A couple of women and three men aged 18 to 49 years were included in the cohort. Per donor, three plates each were used for CD4 naive and CD4 memory, two for CD8 naive, and one for CD8 memory. Blood TCR repertoires of roughly five healthy adults were deeply sequenced to estimate repertoire size and the extent of clonotype sharing between individuals. To increase sequencing depth and limit assay-specific biases, TCR repertoire library preparation and sequencing were carried out by different laboratories using diverse techniques. Leukapheresis yielded between about 0.9 and 8.9 billion PBMCs per donor. What the study reported, not specific to this receptor: Because the study included a small number of donors, the genetic and exposure-history diversity represented was limited. Pairwise subsampling led to the expectation that sequencing depth would affect the degree of clonotype sharing among donors. Estimated clonotype richness was generally larger for naive than for memory subsets. Sampling was limited to blood, and TCR repertoires in tissue likely differ from TCR repertoires in blood. Clonotypes shared by all four sorted-subset donors showed higher generation probabilities than non-shared clonotypes. Even with the large sequencing depth, rarefaction of the sorted-subset datasets indicated that sequencing was incomplete. Roughly 5.2% of naive CD4, 3% to 4% of naive CD8, about 2.1% of memory CD4, and about 0.4% of memory CD8 clonotypes were shared across a few donors.

Using the deep immunoSEQ assay, TCR CDR3 regions were amplified from genomic DNA by multiplex PCR. Genomic DNA extracted from each cell subset was distributed evenly over all wells of several immunoSEQ 96-well plates, and each plate served as one replicate. For sorted subsets, roughly 200 ng genomic DNA, equal to tens of thousands of T cell genomes, was loaded into each replicate PCR. Purified libraries were measured with a Qubit 3.0 fluorometer, size-checked on a Bioanalyzer 2100, and measured again with the KAPA Library Quantification kit. Every immunoSEQ 96-well plate was sequenced on a dedicated single-read 150-cycle Illumina NextSeq 550 flow cell. The published analysis was carried out like this. The immunoSEQ output contained only junctional sequences without quality scores, so filtering could not match that applied to full-length reads. Sequences were annotated with PyIR, a Python wrapper for IgBLAST v1.9, and V/J genes and CDR3 were assigned using IMGT germline references. Reads with weak V/J assignments (E-value above 1e-6), missing CDR3, stop codons, out-of-frame junctions, or ambiguous translated residues were removed. V3J clonotypes were defined by identical inferred V gene, J gene, and CDR3 amino acid sequence. Percentage overlap between repertoires was computed as shared unique clonotypes divided by the size of the smaller repertoire. RTK rarefaction, the Chao1 estimator, and Recon v2.1 estimates of unobserved clonotypes were used to assess repertoire richness. For all TCRbeta clonotypes obtained by the gDNA method from several donors, generation probabilities were computed with OLGA. Entries here come from immuneACCESS through TCRdb and include only in-frame sequences with V and J called. Some clones fail to appear in such tables; in the studies checked, an unresolved V gene covers under half of the shortfall, and the cause of the remainder is unknown. Clonal size and the V and J genes are those of that table, whereas D and trimming came from the DNA. This sample lists 600,000 to 700,000 clones; approximately 73% were detected once. The ten largest clones take up around 1.8% of the sample.

The donors were healthy, HIV-negative adults who had no recently reported acute infections or vaccinations. Every donor was a Caucasian adult residing in Nashville, Tennessee, USA. CD4+ T cells were enriched through magnetic negative selection, after which naive cells were positively selected on CD45RA and the remaining negative fraction served as the memory subset. After blood collection by leukapheresis, PBMCs were isolated using Ficoll-Histopaque density gradient centrifugation and then cryopreserved in the vapor phase of liquid nitrogen. Analytical flow cytometry was used to check the purity and quantity of every magnetically sorted T cell population. From each sorted fraction, genomic DNA was isolated and quantified by UV absorbance on a Nanodrop 2000c. Details on this clone: This clone's antigen is unknown. It has no much larger one-base neighbor in the sample; base qualities were not kept. The same CDR3 can be traced to other DNA sequences in this sample.

The TCR comes from a woman in her 30s in good health. The sequenced sample consisted of memory CD4+ T cells sorted from blood. The cell subset or site label corresponds to: CD45RA-negative fraction.

The nucleotides are TGTGCCAGCAGCTTTCGGGACCAAGAGACCCAGTACTTC. It translates to CASSFRDQETQYF. The sequence is built from TRBV7-9 and TRBJ2-5, with no confidently assigned D gene. Reading the germline V gene (reference sequence) gives CDR1 SEHNR and CDR2 FQNEAQ. V loses 3 bases, J loses 0 bases, and the germline ends lie 5 bases apart. Including the terminal cysteine and phenylalanine, the CDR3 comprises 13 residues. The kept DNA is CDR3 alone, 39 bases in frame from the first base.